This entry describes one TCR beta chain. There are 14 residues in the CDR3. Germline V CDR1 and CDR2: MNHNS, SASEGT. V lost 7 bases and J lost 3, with 15 bases in between. The entry originates in a study of cytomegalovirus exposure and HLA in healthy donors. The PCR had 60 Vbeta and 13 Jbeta primers. Produced via immunoSEQ multiplex PCR; TCRdb's table is partial and in-frame only. The data show 200,000 or so clones, roughly 80% seen once. The clonotype originates from a woman aged 45-65 years in good health and CMV-seropositive. The sample consisted of PBMCs. The V call is TRBV6-1, the J call TRBJ1-1; D may be TRBD1 (5 bases). The CDR3 protein is CASKRWGGDTEAFF. The DNA for the CDR3 is TGTGCCAGCAAACGTTGGGGGGGGGACACTGAAGCTTTCTTT.